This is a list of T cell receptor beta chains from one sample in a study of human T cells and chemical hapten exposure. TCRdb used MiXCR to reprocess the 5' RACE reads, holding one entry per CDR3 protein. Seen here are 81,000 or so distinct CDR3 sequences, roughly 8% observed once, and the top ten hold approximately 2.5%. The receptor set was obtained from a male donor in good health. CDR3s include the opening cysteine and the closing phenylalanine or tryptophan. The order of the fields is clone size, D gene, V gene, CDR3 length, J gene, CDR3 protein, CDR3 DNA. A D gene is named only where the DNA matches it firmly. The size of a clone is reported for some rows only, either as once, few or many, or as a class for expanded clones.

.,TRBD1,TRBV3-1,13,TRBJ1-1,CASSQEGTGGAFF,TGTGCCAGCAGCCAAGAGGGGACAGGAGGAGCTTTCTTT
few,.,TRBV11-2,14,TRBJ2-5,CASSPSLARETQYF,TGTGCCAGCAGCCCGTCACTAGCCCGGGAGACCCAGTACTTC
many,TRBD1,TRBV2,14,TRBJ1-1,CASKLDRVNTEAFF,TGTGCCAGCAAGTTGGACAGGGTGAATACTGAAGCTTTCTTT
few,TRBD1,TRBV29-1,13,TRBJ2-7,CSVRQGLTYEQYF,TGCAGCGTTAGACAGGGGCTCACCTACGAGCAGTACTTC
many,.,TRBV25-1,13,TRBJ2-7,CASSEVSKNEQYF,TGTGCCAGCAGTGAAGTCTCAAAGAACGAGCAGTACTTC
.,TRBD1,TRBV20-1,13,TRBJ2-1,CSAREDRVNEQFF,TGCAGTGCTAGAGAGGACAGGGTCAATGAGCAGTTCTTC
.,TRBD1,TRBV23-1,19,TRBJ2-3,CASSQFRDPDRASTDTQYF,TGCGCCAGCAGCCAGTTTCGGGATCCCGACAGGGCGAGCACAGATACGCAGTATTTT
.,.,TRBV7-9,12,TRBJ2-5,CASSPPGETQYF,TGTGCCAGCAGTCCTCCAGGAGAGACCCAGTACTTC
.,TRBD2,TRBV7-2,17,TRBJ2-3,CASSLVAGGANADTQYF,TGTGCCAGCAGCTTAGTGGCGGGAGGGGCCAACGCAGATACGCAGTATTTT
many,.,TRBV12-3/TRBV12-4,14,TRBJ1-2,CASSPGKPYYGYTF,TGTGCCAGCAGTCCCGGTAAACCCTACTATGGCTACACCTTC
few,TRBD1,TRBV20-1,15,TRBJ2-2,CSAVRQGAGTGELFF,TGCAGTGCTGTCCGACAGGGGGCCGGGACCGGGGAGCTGTTTTTT
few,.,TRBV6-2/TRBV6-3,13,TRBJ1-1,CASSYRVNTEAFF,TGTGCCAGCAGTTATCGCGTGAACACTGAAGCTTTCTTT
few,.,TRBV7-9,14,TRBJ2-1,CASSAHRVRNEQFF,TGTGCCAGCAGCGCCCACAGGGTCAGGAATGAGCAGTTCTTC
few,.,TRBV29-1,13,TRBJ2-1,CSVEKREWNEQFF,TGCAGCGTTGAAAAACGGGAGTGGAATGAGCAGTTCTTC
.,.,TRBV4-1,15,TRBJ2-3,CASSQDQGSTDTQYF,TGCGCCAGCAGCCAAGATCAGGGTTCGACAGATACGCAGTATTTT
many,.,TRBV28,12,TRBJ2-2,CASSPITGELFF,TGTGCCAGCAGCCCCATCACCGGGGAGCTGTTTTTT
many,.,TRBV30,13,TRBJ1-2,CAWRGDGNYGYTF,TGTGCCTGGAGGGGGGACGGGAACTATGGCTACACCTTC
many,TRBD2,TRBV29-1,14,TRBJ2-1,CSVEPRLAGNEQFF,TGCAGCGTTGAACCCCGTCTAGCGGGCAATGAGCAGTTCTTC
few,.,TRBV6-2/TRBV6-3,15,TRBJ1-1,CASSARLFQGTEAFF,TGTGCCAGCAGTGCCCGTTTATTCCAGGGGACTGAAGCTTTCTTT
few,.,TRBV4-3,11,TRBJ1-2,CASSQGDGYTF,TGCGCCAGCAGCCAAGGGGATGGCTACACCTTC
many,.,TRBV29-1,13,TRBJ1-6,CSVQVQLGRPLHF,TGCAGCGTTCAGGTCCAACTTGGGCGGCCCCTCCACTTT
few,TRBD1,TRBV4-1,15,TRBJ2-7,CASSQEGQGTYEQYF,TGCGCCAGCAGCCAAGAGGGACAGGGGACCTACGAGCAGTACTTC
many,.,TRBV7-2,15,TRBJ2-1,CASSLSTISYNEQFF,TGTGCCAGCAGCTTATCGACTATTTCCTACAATGAGCAGTTCTTC
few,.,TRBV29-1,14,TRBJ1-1,CSAYPGKRDTEAFF,TGCAGCGCCTACCCCGGGAAAAGAGACACTGAAGCTTTCTTT
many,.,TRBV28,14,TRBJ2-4,CASSSQGRKNIQYF,TGTGCCAGCAGTTCTCAGGGGAGAAAAAACATTCAGTACTTC
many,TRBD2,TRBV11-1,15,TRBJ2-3,CASSLGLTSGDTQYF,TGTGCCAGCAGCCTGGGACTAACATCCGGAGATACGCAGTATTTT
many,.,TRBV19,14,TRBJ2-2,CASGDGPRPGELFF,TGTGCCAGTGGGGACGGACCCCGGCCCGGGGAGCTGTTTTTT
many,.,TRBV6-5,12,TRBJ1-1,CASIRGNTEAFF,TGTGCCAGCATAAGGGGGAACACTGAAGCTTTCTTT
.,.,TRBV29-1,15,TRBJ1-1,CSVEDRQGMNTEAFF,TGCAGCGTTGAAGATAGGCAGGGCATGAACACTGAAGCTTTCTTT
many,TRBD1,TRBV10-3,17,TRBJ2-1,CAISDSGQGEAYNEQFF,TGTGCCATCAGTGATTCCGGACAGGGGGAGGCCTACAATGAGCAGTTCTTC